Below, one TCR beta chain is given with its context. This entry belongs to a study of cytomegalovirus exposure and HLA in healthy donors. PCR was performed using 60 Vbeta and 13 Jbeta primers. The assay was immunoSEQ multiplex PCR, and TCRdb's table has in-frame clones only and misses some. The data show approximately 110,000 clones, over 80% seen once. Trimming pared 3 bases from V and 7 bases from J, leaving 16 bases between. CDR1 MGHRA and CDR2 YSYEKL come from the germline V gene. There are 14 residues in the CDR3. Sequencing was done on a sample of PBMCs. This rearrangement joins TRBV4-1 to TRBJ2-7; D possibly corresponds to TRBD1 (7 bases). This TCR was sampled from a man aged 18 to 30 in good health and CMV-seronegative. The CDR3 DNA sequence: TGCGCCAGCAGCCAGACAGGGCCAGGAGGGGAGCAGTACTTC. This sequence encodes CASSQTGPGGEQYF.